These T cell receptor beta chains were read from a single sample in a study of T-cell reconstitution after alpha-beta-depleted transplantation in children. TCRdb called the PCR reads again in MiXCR, with one record for every CDR3 protein. The repertoire holds some 300,000 distinct CDR3 sequences, with about a tenth as singletons. The sequences come from PBMCs from the stem cell graft donor, collected from the stem cell graft. The receptors shown here come from a human donor who donated a stem cell graft to a child with acute lymphoblastic leukemia. Both conserved end residues are part of each CDR3. The D gene is left open where the match is weak. The listing skips clone size in some rows; elsewhere it reads once, few, many or a size class.

clone size: .
V gene: TRBV5-1
D gene: .
J gene: TRBJ2-7
CDR3 protein: CASSPAGQLTYEQYF
CDR3 DNA: TGCGCCAGCAGCCCGGCGGGACAGCTAACCTACGAGCAGTACTTC

clone size: few
V gene: TRBV7-2
D gene: TRBD2
J gene: TRBJ2-3
CDR3 protein: CASSSAPSGRALNTQYF
CDR3 DNA: TGTGCCAGCAGCTCGGCCCCTAGCGGGAGGGCCCTAAATACGCAGTATTTT

clone size: .
V gene: TRBV5-1
D gene: .
J gene: TRBJ1-1
CDR3 protein: CASSYQGGANTEAFF
CDR3 DNA: TGCGCCAGCAGCTATCAGGGAGGGGCTAACACTGAAGCTTTCTTT

clone size: many
V gene: TRBV12-3/TRBV12-4
D gene: TRBD1
J gene: TRBJ1-5
CDR3 protein: CASSAGTGGRQPQHF
CDR3 DNA: TGTGCCAGCAGTGCTGGGACAGGGGGGCGTCAGCCCCAGCATTTT

clone size: .
V gene: TRBV18
D gene: .
J gene: TRBJ2-7
CDR3 protein: CASSPAQGSHEQYF
CDR3 DNA: TGTGCCAGCTCACCAGCTCAGGGGTCCCACGAGCAGTACTTC

clone size: few
V gene: TRBV4-1
D gene: .
J gene: TRBJ2-2
CDR3 protein: CASSQERDKGFGELFF
CDR3 DNA: TGCGCCAGCAGCCAAGAGAGGGACAAAGGGTTCGGGGAGCTGTTTTTT

clone size: .
V gene: TRBV4-1
D gene: TRBD2
J gene: TRBJ2-3
CDR3 protein: CASSQATGLATDTQYF
CDR3 DNA: TGCGCCAGCAGCCAAGCTACCGGACTAGCTACAGATACGCAGTATTTT

clone size: few
V gene: TRBV28
D gene: .
J gene: TRBJ2-6
CDR3 protein: CASSLTLRAPVLTF
CDR3 DNA: TGTGCCAGCAGCCTCACCCTCCGGGCTCCCGTCCTGACTTTC

clone size: .
V gene: TRBV7-9
D gene: .
J gene: TRBJ1-2
CDR3 protein: CASSPLLPVPNYGYTF
CDR3 DNA: TGTGCCAGCAGCCCGCTCTTGCCGGTCCCCAACTATGGCTACACCTTC

clone size: few
V gene: TRBV15
D gene: TRBD2
J gene: TRBJ2-1
CDR3 protein: CATQGLAANEQFF
CDR3 DNA: TGTGCCACCCAAGGACTAGCGGCCAATGAGCAGTTCTTC

clone size: .
V gene: TRBV3-1
D gene: .
J gene: TRBJ1-1
CDR3 protein: CASSRQGVGRAFF
CDR3 DNA: TGTGCCAGCAGTCGCCAAGGGGTGGGGAGAGCTTTCTTT

clone size: few
V gene: TRBV27
D gene: .
J gene: TRBJ2-4
CDR3 protein: CASSSSLVAKNIQYF
CDR3 DNA: TGTGCCAGCAGTTCTTCTCTCGTAGCCAAAAACATTCAGTACTTC

clone size: many
V gene: TRBV29-1
D gene: .
J gene: TRBJ2-7
CDR3 protein: CSVGTGGQYEQYF
CDR3 DNA: TGCAGCGTCGGGACTGGGGGGCAATACGAGCAGTACTTC

clone size: few
V gene: TRBV20-1
D gene: .
J gene: TRBJ2-1
CDR3 protein: CSATTDLSYNEQFF
CDR3 DNA: TGCAGTGCGACAACTGACCTCTCCTACAATGAGCAGTTCTTC

clone size: few
V gene: TRBV7-2
D gene: TRBD1
J gene: TRBJ2-7
CDR3 protein: CASRRVIGTGPSYEQYF
CDR3 DNA: TGTGCCAGCAGGCGAGTCATTGGGACAGGACCCTCCTACGAGCAGTACTTC

clone size: many
V gene: TRBV5-1
D gene: .
J gene: TRBJ2-5
CDR3 protein: CASSLAQGLLQETQYF
CDR3 DNA: TGCGCCAGCAGCTTGGCACAGGGCCTTCTACAAGAGACCCAGTACTTC

clone size: few
V gene: TRBV7-3
D gene: .
J gene: TRBJ2-3
CDR3 protein: CASSLRWGDTQYF
CDR3 DNA: TGTGCCAGCAGCCTCCGTTGGGGAGATACGCAGTATTTT

clone size: .
V gene: TRBV20-1
D gene: TRBD2
J gene: TRBJ2-7
CDR3 protein: CSARDGTSGNYEQYF
CDR3 DNA: TGCAGTGCTAGAGACGGGACTAGCGGGAACTACGAGCAGTACTTC

clone size: few
V gene: TRBV5-1
D gene: TRBD1
J gene: TRBJ1-2
CDR3 protein: CASRLDDRAVPYGYTF
CDR3 DNA: TGCGCCAGCAGACTTGATGACAGGGCCGTCCCCTATGGCTACACCTTC

clone size: many
V gene: TRBV7-2
D gene: .
J gene: TRBJ2-2
CDR3 protein: CASSLGSFNTGELFF
CDR3 DNA: TGTGCCAGCAGCTTAGGGAGCTTCAACACCGGGGAGCTGTTTTTT

clone size: .
V gene: TRBV14
D gene: TRBD1
J gene: TRBJ1-2
CDR3 protein: CASRITGGHGYTF
CDR3 DNA: TGTGCCAGCAGGATTACAGGGGGCCATGGCTACACCTTC

clone size: few
V gene: TRBV3-1
D gene: TRBD2
J gene: TRBJ2-5
CDR3 protein: CASSQAALAGGIGETQYF
CDR3 DNA: TGTGCCAGCAGCCAGGCCGCACTAGCGGGAGGGATAGGAGAGACCCAGTACTTC

clone size: many
V gene: TRBV7-2
D gene: .
J gene: TRBJ1-3
CDR3 protein: CASSFYGSSGNTIYF
CDR3 DNA: TGTGCCAGCAGCTTTTATGGGTCCTCTGGAAACACCATATATTTT

clone size: many
V gene: TRBV6-2/TRBV6-3
D gene: .
J gene: TRBJ2-2
CDR3 protein: CASGRMGNTGELFF
CDR3 DNA: TGTGCCAGCGGAAGGATGGGGAACACCGGGGAGCTGTTTTTT

clone size: few
V gene: TRBV5-1
D gene: TRBD2
J gene: TRBJ2-1
CDR3 protein: CASSLGGTSGRRLTNEQFF
CDR3 DNA: TGCGCCAGCAGCCTGGGCGGGACTAGCGGGAGGCGGTTAACGAATGAGCAGTTCTTC

clone size: .
V gene: TRBV5-1
D gene: .
J gene: TRBJ2-1
CDR3 protein: CASSAPDGSFNNEQFF
CDR3 DNA: TGCGCCAGCAGCGCCCCAGACGGGAGTTTCAACAATGAGCAGTTCTTC

clone size: .
V gene: TRBV5-1
D gene: TRBD2
J gene: TRBJ2-5
CDR3 protein: CASSLLLAAQETQYF
CDR3 DNA: TGCGCCAGCAGCTTGCTTCTAGCGGCCCAAGAGACCCAGTACTTC

clone size: .
V gene: TRBV5-1
D gene: TRBD1
J gene: TRBJ1-1
CDR3 protein: CASSQGQTDTEAFF
CDR3 DNA: TGCGCCAGCAGCCAGGGACAGACGGACACTGAAGCTTTCTTT

clone size: .
V gene: TRBV7-2
D gene: TRBD1
J gene: TRBJ1-5
CDR3 protein: CASSTGAGQPQHF
CDR3 DNA: TGTGCCAGCAGCACAGGGGCGGGTCAGCCCCAGCATTTT

clone size: .
V gene: TRBV5-6
D gene: .
J gene: TRBJ2-7
CDR3 protein: CASSYRNSYEQYF
CDR3 DNA: TGTGCCAGCAGCTATCGGAACTCCTACGAGCAGTACTTC

clone size: many
V gene: TRBV6-2/TRBV6-3
D gene: .
J gene: TRBJ2-7
CDR3 protein: CASSTGKDYEQYF
CDR3 DNA: TGTGCCAGCAGCACCGGGAAAGACTACGAGCAGTACTTC

clone size: .
V gene: TRBV20-1
D gene: .
J gene: TRBJ1-2
CDR3 protein: CSARSGGRGAQEGYTF
CDR3 DNA: TGCAGTGCTAGAAGCGGTGGACGGGGAGCCCAGGAGGGCTACACCTTC

clone size: .
V gene: TRBV6-1
D gene: .
J gene: TRBJ2-3
CDR3 protein: CASSRGSTDTQYF
CDR3 DNA: TGTGCCAGCTCGAGGGGGAGCACAGATACGCAGTATTTT

clone size: few
V gene: TRBV25-1
D gene: .
J gene: TRBJ2-7
CDR3 protein: CASSEAWVSAYEQYF
CDR3 DNA: TGTGCCAGCAGTGAAGCTTGGGTTTCGGCCTACGAGCAGTACTTC

clone size: .
V gene: TRBV7-8
D gene: .
J gene: TRBJ2-7
CDR3 protein: CASSPRGHEQYF
CDR3 DNA: TGTGCCAGCAGCCCACGCGGCCACGAGCAGTACTTC

clone size: .
V gene: TRBV20-1
D gene: .
J gene: TRBJ2-7
CDR3 protein: CSARDRYSYEQYF
CDR3 DNA: TGCAGTGCTAGGGACAGATACTCCTACGAGCAGTACTTC

clone size: few
V gene: TRBV7-2
D gene: .
J gene: TRBJ2-7
CDR3 protein: CASSLAPGTVTYEQYF
CDR3 DNA: TGTGCCAGCAGCTTAGCCCCCGGGACGGTGACCTACGAGCAGTACTTC

clone size: .
V gene: TRBV6-2/TRBV6-3
D gene: .
J gene: TRBJ2-2
CDR3 protein: CASSTPLLRTGELFF
CDR3 DNA: TGTGCCAGCAGTACCCCCCTCCTACGCACCGGGGAGCTGTTTTTT

clone size: .
V gene: TRBV5-1
D gene: TRBD1
J gene: TRBJ1-2
CDR3 protein: CASSLNRGSFNYGYTF
CDR3 DNA: TGCGCCAGCAGCTTGAACAGGGGCTCCTTTAACTATGGCTACACCTTC

clone size: few
V gene: TRBV5-1
D gene: .
J gene: TRBJ2-6
CDR3 protein: CASSLSAGAEVSANVLTF
CDR3 DNA: TGCGCCAGCAGCTTGAGTGCAGGGGCGGAGGTTTCGGCCAACGTCCTGACTTTC

clone size: few
V gene: TRBV27
D gene: .
J gene: TRBJ2-3
CDR3 protein: CASSFKAGTSTDTQYF
CDR3 DNA: TGTGCCAGCAGTTTCAAAGCCGGGACTAGCACAGATACGCAGTATTTT

clone size: few
V gene: TRBV5-6
D gene: TRBD1
J gene: TRBJ2-2
CDR3 protein: CASSLTGGPNTGELFF
CDR3 DNA: TGTGCCAGCAGCTTAACAGGGGGGCCGAACACCGGGGAGCTGTTTTTT

clone size: .
V gene: TRBV30
D gene: .
J gene: TRBJ1-4
CDR3 protein: CACPAQVGEKLFF
CDR3 DNA: TGTGCCTGTCCGGCTCAAGTAGGTGAAAAACTGTTTTTT

clone size: .
V gene: TRBV7-7
D gene: .
J gene: TRBJ2-1
CDR3 protein: CASSPTPGDEQFF
CDR3 DNA: TGTGCTAGCAGCCCGACCCCCGGGGATGAGCAGTTCTTC